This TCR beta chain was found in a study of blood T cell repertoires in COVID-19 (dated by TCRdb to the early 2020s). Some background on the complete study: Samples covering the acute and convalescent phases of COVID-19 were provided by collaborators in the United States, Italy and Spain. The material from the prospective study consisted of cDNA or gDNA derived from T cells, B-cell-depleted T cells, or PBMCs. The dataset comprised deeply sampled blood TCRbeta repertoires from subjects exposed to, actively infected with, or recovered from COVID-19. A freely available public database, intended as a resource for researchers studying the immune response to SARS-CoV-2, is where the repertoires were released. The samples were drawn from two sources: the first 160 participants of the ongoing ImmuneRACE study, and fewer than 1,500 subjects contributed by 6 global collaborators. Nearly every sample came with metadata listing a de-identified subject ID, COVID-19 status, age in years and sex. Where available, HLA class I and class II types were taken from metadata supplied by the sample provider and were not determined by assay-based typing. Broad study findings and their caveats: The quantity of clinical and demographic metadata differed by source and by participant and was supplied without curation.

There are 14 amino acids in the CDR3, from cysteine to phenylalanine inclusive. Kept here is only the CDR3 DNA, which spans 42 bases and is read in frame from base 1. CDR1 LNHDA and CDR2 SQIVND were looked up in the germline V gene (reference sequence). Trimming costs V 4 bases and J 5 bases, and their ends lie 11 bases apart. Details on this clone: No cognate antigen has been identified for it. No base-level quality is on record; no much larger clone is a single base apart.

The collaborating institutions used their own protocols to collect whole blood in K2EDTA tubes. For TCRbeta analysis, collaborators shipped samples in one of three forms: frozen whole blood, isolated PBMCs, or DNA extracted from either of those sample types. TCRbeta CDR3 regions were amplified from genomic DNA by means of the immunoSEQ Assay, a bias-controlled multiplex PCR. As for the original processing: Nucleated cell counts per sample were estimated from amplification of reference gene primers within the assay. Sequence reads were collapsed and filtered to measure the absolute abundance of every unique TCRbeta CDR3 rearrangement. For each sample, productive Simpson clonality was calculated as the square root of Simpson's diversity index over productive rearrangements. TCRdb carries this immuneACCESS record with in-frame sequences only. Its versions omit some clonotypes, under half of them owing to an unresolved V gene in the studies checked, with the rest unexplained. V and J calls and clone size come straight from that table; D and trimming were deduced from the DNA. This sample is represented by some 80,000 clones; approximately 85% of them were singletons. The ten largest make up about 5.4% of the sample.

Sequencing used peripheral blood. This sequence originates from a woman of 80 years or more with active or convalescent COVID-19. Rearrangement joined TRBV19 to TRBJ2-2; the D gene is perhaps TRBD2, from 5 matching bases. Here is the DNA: TGTGCCAGTAGTACCGTACTAGGGACCGGGGAGCTGTTTTTT. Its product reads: CASSTVLGTGELFF.